A single sample gave rise to the 29 T cell receptor beta chains below, sequenced in a study of blood T cell repertoires in COVID-19. The table came from immunoSEQ multiplex PCR; TCRdb's copy has only in-frame clones and leaves some out. The table includes 200,000 to 300,000 clones, 75% to 90% detected once. The sequencing sample was made of peripheral blood. These receptors were obtained from a woman aged 40 to 50 with acute or convalescent COVID-19.

The CDR3 region has the DNA TGCAGTGCTAGTAGGAGGAACACTGAAGCTTTCTTT. The encoded protein is CSASRRNTEAFF. The rearrangement joins TRBV20-1 to TRBJ1-1; D gene ambiguous. Germline V gene sequence: CDR1 DFQATT, CDR2 SNEGSKA (reference sequence). Trimming removed 3 bases from V and 1 base from J, with 6 bases in between. The CDR3 covers 12 residues.

In nucleotides, the CDR3 is TGTGCCAGTAGTATATCCAGGGAAGGCTACACCTTC. Translation: CASSISREGYTF. The chain links TRBV19 to TRBJ1-2; D may be TRBD1 (5 bases). CDR3 length: 12 residues. V was cut by 2 bases and J by 8 bases, with 9 bases left in between. Per germline, CDR1 LNHDA and CDR2 SQIVND (reference sequence).

This chain joins TRBV30 and TRBJ1-4; D not certain. This CDR3 has 14 amino acids. V was pared by 5 bases and J by 4 bases, with 14 bases between. Germline CDR1 reads GTSNPN; CDR2 reads SVGIG (reference sequence). CDR3 DNA: TGTGCCTGGGGGCGGGCCTCTGATAATGAAAAACTGTTTTTT. Its translation: CAWGRASDNEKLFF.

The chain is built from TRBV12-3 or TRBV12-4 and TRBJ2-2; 7 bases align to TRBD2. This CDR3 region has 11 residues. J was trimmed by 7 bases and V by 8 bases; bases with no gene match: 1. The CDR3 sequence is CASGGVGELFF. The CDR3 bases are TGTGCCAGCGGGGGGGTCGGGGAGCTGTTTTTT.

The V and J genes are TRBV19 and TRBJ2-3; 8 bases align to TRBD1. The CDR3 is 16 amino acids. V dropped 3 bases and J dropped 2; count of bases not matched to a gene: 7. Germline CDR1 and CDR2: LNHDA and SQIVND (reference sequence). DNA of the CDR3: TGTGCCAGTAGTATGGACAGGGAATATAACACAGATACGCAGTATTTT. This translates into CASSMDREYNTDTQYF.

This rearrangement joins TRBV7-2 to TRBJ1-1; 7 bases are shared with TRBD1. Losses at the gene ends were 10 bases for V and 4 bases for J; bases not matched to a gene: 15. Germline V gene sequence: CDR1 SGHTA, CDR2 FQGNSA. This CDR3 contains 15 residues. Here the CDR3 DNA reads TGTGCCACCAGGACAGGCGGCGGCAGGAGCACTGAAGCTTTCTTT. This encodes CATRTGGGRSTEAFF.

The chain combines TRBV6-6 with TRBJ1-5, with D possibly matching TRBD1 (6 bases). The CDR3 spans 16 residues. CDR1 and CDR2 (germline): MNHNY, SVGAGI (reference sequence). V lost 6 bases to trimming and J lost 4 bases, with 19 bases between them. The CDR3 DNA reads TGTGCCAGCAGACCCTTGGGCGGGGGCGCGAATCAGCCCCAGCATTTT. This translates into CASRPLGGGANQPQHF.

This chain joins TRBV6-5 and TRBJ1-1; 7 nucleotides match TRBD1. The CDR3 is 10 residues long. Trimming cost V 10 bases and J 8 bases; bases outside gene matches: 4. Per germline, CDR1 MNHEY and CDR2 SVGAGI. In DNA form, the CDR3 reads TGTGCCATAATGACAGGGGAAGCTTTCTTT. This codes for CAIMTGEAFF.

The chain recombines TRBV19 with TRBJ1-2; 10 positions match TRBD1. Germline-derived CDR1 and CDR2 are LNHDA and SQIVND (reference sequence). This CDR3 comprises 15 residues. The J segment lost 7 bases and the V segment lost 5 bases, leaving 10 bases of the junction unmatched. CDR3 coding DNA: TGTGCCAGTAGTCTAACCCCGGACAGGGGGGGTGGCTACACCTTC. Translated, it gives CASSLTPDRGGGYTF.

The V gene is TRBV7-2, the J gene TRBJ2-3, with 13 bases matching TRBD2. The V and J ends lost 5 bases and 6 bases, in that order; junction bases with no gene match: 5. The CDR3 runs to 15 residues. The germline CDR1 and CDR2 sequences are SGHTA and FQGNSA. The CDR3 loop is CASSVLAGGLDTQYF. The CDR3 nucleotides are TGTGCCAGCAGCGTACTAGCGGGGGGGCTCGATACGCAGTATTTT.

V and J are TRBV11-3 and TRBJ2-3, with D possibly being TRBD1 (5 bases). Germline V gene lookup returns CDR1 SGHNT and CDR2 YENEEA. Trimming took 5 bases from V and 5 from J, leaving 8 bases between them. The CDR3 is 12 amino acids. CDR3 DNA: TGTGCCAGCAGCCAAAGGGGAGATACGCAGTATTTT. Amino acid sequence: CASSQRGDTQYF.

The chain is built from TRBV30 and TRBJ1-2, with 7 positions matching TRBD1. V dropped 2 bases and J dropped 8; count of bases not matched to a gene: 5. The germline V gene has CDR1 GTSNPN and CDR2 SVGIG (reference sequence). CDR3 length: 12 residues. DNA for the CDR3: TGTGCCTGGAGTCAGGGGGTGGGCGGCTACACCTTC. Translating gives CAWSQGVGGYTF.

V usage is TRBV3-1 (or the pseudogene TRBV3-2) and J usage is TRBJ1-5, with TRBD1 matching 7 bases. The CDR3 sequence is 13 residues long. Per the germline V gene, CDR1 is LGHDT and CDR2 is YNNKEL (reference sequence). V lost 8 bases, J lost 6 bases, and 7 bases stayed unmatched. Written as DNA, the CDR3 is TGTGCCAGCGCAGCGACAGGGCTTCAGCCCCAGCATTTT. As protein: CASAATGLQPQHF.

The rearrangement links TRBV2 to TRBJ1-5; perhaps TRBD1 as D (6 bases). The germline V and J ends were trimmed by 6 bases and 7 bases, with 19 bases remaining between them. Germline loops: CDR1 SNHLY, CDR2 FYNNEI. The CDR3 length is 15 residues. CDR3 region: CASSNSIQGRQPQHF. As DNA, the CDR3 is TGTGCCAGCAGCAATAGTATACAGGGCAGGCAGCCCCAGCATTTT.

Regarding this clone: Other DNA sequences in the sample encode the same CDR3. V and J are TRBV6-4 and TRBJ1-1, with unresolved D. The germline V and J ends were trimmed by 3 bases and 0 bases, with 5 bases remaining between them. Germline V CDR1 and CDR2: MRHNA, SNTAGT. The CDR3 length is 13 residues. The CDR3: CASSEQLNTEAFF. The CDR3 nucleotides read TGTGCCAGCAGTGAACAGCTGAACACTGAAGCTTTCTTT.

The chain couples TRBV29-1 to TRBJ2-5; 14 bases match TRBD2. Germline V gives CDR1 SQVTM, CDR2 ANQGSEA. Losses at the gene ends were 7 bases for V and 7 bases for J; bases not matched to a gene: 5. This CDR3 comprises 13 residues. For the CDR3, the DNA is TGCAGCGCGTCGACTAGCGGGGGGGTGACCCAGTACTTC. Encoded protein: CSASTSGGVTQYF.

This clone was seen once. The CDR3 bases are TGTGCCAGCAGCTTATATGTCCCAGGGAGCAATCAGCCCCAGCATTTT. This gives the protein CASSLYVPGSNQPQHF. The chain combines TRBV7-8 with TRBJ1-5; tentatively, D is TRBD1 (5 bases). The V end was cut by 2 bases, the J end by 1 base, with 12 bases between. Looked up from germline, CDR1 is SGHVS and CDR2 is FQNEAQ. The CDR3 spans 16 residues.

The chain uses TRBV19 and TRBJ2-3, with 8 nucleotides matching TRBD2. Germline CDR1 LNHDA, CDR2 SQIVND (reference sequence). The ends lost 1 base at V and 5 bases at J; junction bases unmatched: 11. The CDR3 spans 17 residues. CDR3: CASSIGRGGRIRDTQYF. The CDR3 bases are TGTGCCAGTAGTATAGGTCGCGGGGGGCGTATCAGAGATACGCAGTATTTT.

V and J are TRBV7-2 and TRBJ2-1; TRBD1 is a possible D gene (5 bases). Trimming removed 5 bases from V and 4 bases from J, with 15 bases in between. CDR1 and CDR2 from the germline V gene are SGHTA and FQGNSA. The CDR3 covers 15 residues. CDR3 DNA: TGTGCCAGCAGCCTAGGCGCCCCAGGGTACAATGAGCAGTTCTTC. As protein: CASSLGAPGYNEQFF.

The chain uses TRBV6-5 and TRBJ1-2; no clear D gene. The CDR3 runs to 14 residues. CDR1 and CDR2 (germline): MNHEY, SVGAGI. With 4 bases removed from V and 6 bases from J, the gap between germline ends came to 15 bases. CDR3 in DNA: TGTGCCAGCAGTTCCACGTTGGTCGGGAATGGCTACACCTTC. The encoded protein is CASSSTLVGNGYTF.

The chain has TRBV12-5 and TRBJ1-3; the D is unclear. The ends were cut back, 3 bases at V and 4 bases at J, with 13 bases in the middle. The CDR3 consists of 15 residues. Germline V CDR1 and CDR2: LGHNT, FRNRAP. The CDR3 coding sequence is TGTGCTAGTGGTTTCCCCCGGGTCGAAGGAAACACCATATATTTT. This translates into CASGFPRVEGNTIYF.

The V and J genes are TRBV4-1 and TRBJ1-2; D uncertain. This CDR3 region has 13 residues. V shed 1 base and J shed 5 bases, with 8 bases lying between them. Germline lookup yields CDR1 MGHRA and CDR2 YSYEKL. The CDR3 region is CASSQVYRYGYTF. CDR3 DNA sequence: TGCGCCAGCAGCCAAGTATACCGGTATGGCTACACCTTC.

This rearrangement joins TRBV6-6 to TRBJ1-1; perhaps TRBD1 as D (5 bases). This CDR3 is built from 12 residues. The germline gives CDR1 MNHNY, CDR2 SVGAGI (reference sequence). The CDR3: CTTGGLNTEAFF. In DNA form, the CDR3 reads TGTACGACCGGGGGTTTGAACACTGAAGCTTTCTTT.

The rearrangement links TRBV5-4 to TRBJ2-3; 8 bases align to TRBD1. CDR1 SGHNT and CDR2 YYREEE come from the germline V gene (reference sequence). This CDR3 spans 16 amino acids. With V trimmed by 0 bases and J by 5 bases, 8 bases remained unmatched. The CDR3: CASSLAGGRSQDTQYF. The CDR3 DNA reads as TGTGCCAGCAGCTTGGCAGGGGGCAGGTCACAAGATACGCAGTATTTT.

The J gene is TRBJ2-6, the V gene TRBV7-8, with 8 bases aligning to TRBD1. This CDR3 is 15 amino acids long. The germline V gene encodes CDR1 SGHVS and CDR2 FQNEAQ. Germline trimming cut 6 bases from V and 4 bases from J; bases unmatched to any gene: 5. CDR3 in DNA: TGTGCCAGCAGGTCAGGGGGCGCGGGGGCCAACGTCCTGACTTTC. Translated, it gives CASRSGGAGANVLTF.

The chain employs TRBV6-5 and TRBJ1-1; 9 nucleotides align to TRBD1. Germline CDR1 is MNHEY and CDR2 is SVGAGI. This CDR3 region has 15 residues. The ends lost 6 bases at V and 1 base at J; junction bases unmatched: 6. This CDR3 is CASRDPTGGNTEAFF. The CDR3 nucleotides are TGTGCCAGCAGAGACCCGACAGGGGGGAACACTGAAGCTTTCTTT.

The chain carries TRBV5-6 and TRBJ2-1; possibly TRBD2 for D (6 bases). Germline CDR1 and CDR2: SGHDT and YYEEEE. There are 13 residues in the CDR3. Trimming removed 1 base at V and 9 bases at J, with 11 bases between. The CDR3 DNA is TGTGCCAGCAGCTTGTTCGTCGGGGGTGAGCAGTTCTTC. Its protein product is CASSLFVGGEQFF.

In this sample, this clone turned up a few times. J is TRBJ2-7 and V is TRBV11-2; 9 bases match TRBD1. The CDR3 extends over 18 amino acids. With 5 bases clipped from V and 4 bases from J, the junction kept 18 bases outside the gene matches. The V gene's germline CDR1 is SGHAT and CDR2 FQNNGV. The DNA for the CDR3 is TGTGCCAGCAGCCCATTACCCACCGGGACAGGGAATGATTACGAGCAGTACGTC. As protein: CASSPLPTGTGNDYEQYV.

The J gene is TRBJ1-6, the V gene TRBV18; 7 positions match TRBD1. Germline V gene sequence: CDR1 KGHSH, CDR2 LQKENI. J lost 5 bases, V lost 1 base, and 5 bases had no gene match. The CDR3 length is 16 residues. Written as DNA, the CDR3 is TGTGCCAGCTCACCACGGGGACAGACTAATAATTCACCCCTCCACTTT. This gives the protein CASSPRGQTNNSPLHF.